These 22 T cell receptor beta chains came from one sample sequenced in a study of neoadjuvant anti-PD-1 for oral cavity cancer. As for time point: after neoadjuvant nivolumab, at surgical resection. Data came from immunoSEQ multiplex PCR; TCRdb stores just in-frame clones and leaves some out. This sample yields about 24,000 clones, of which 26% are seen a single time; 15% to 20% belongs to the top ten. The sample consisted of tumor tissue, taken after nivolumab (anti-PD-1) treatment. These TCRs come from a person between 40 and 85 years old with oral cavity squamous cell carcinoma.

This chain uses TRBV10-3 with TRBJ1-5, with a possible D match to TRBD1 (6 bases). CDR3 length: 17 amino acids. With 0 bases removed from V and 2 bases from J, the gap between germline ends came to 14 bases. Germline CDR1 ENHRY, CDR2 SYGVKD. CDR3 residues: CAISESTGGDGNQPQHF. CDR3 coding DNA: TGTGCCATCAGTGAGTCCACGGGGGGCGATGGCAATCAGCCCCAGCATTTT.

This clone was observed at least ten times. The CDR3 loop reads CASSLGLAGVGRVEQYF. The CDR3, as DNA: TGCGCCAGCAGCTTAGGACTAGCGGGAGTTGGCCGGGTAGAGCAGTACTTC. The chain couples TRBV5-1 to TRBJ2-7, with 13 bases aligning to TRBD2. The CDR3 consists of 17 residues. CDR1 and CDR2 (germline): SGHRS, YFSETQ. Trimming cost V 2 bases and J 7 bases; bases outside gene matches: 12.

CDR3 region: CASSLSATNEQFF. Written as DNA, the CDR3 is TGTGCCAGCAGCTTAAGCGCGACTAACGAGCAGTTCTTC. This chain links TRBV11-2 with TRBJ2-1, with a weak D call TRBD2 (5 bases). From germline, CDR1 is SGHAT and CDR2 FQNNGV. The CDR3 loop spans 13 amino acids. V gave up 2 bases and J gave up 10 bases, with 12 bases separating them. Variable domain in full (rest from reference TRBV11-2 and TRBJ2-1): EAGVAQSPRYKIIEKRQSVAFWCNPISGHATLYWYQQILGQGPKLLIQFQNNGVVDDSQLPKDRFSAERLKGVDSTLKIQPAKLEDSAVYLCASSLSATNEQFFGPGTRLTVL.

The gene calls are TRBV7-9 and TRBJ2-7; either TRBD1 or TRBD2 may fit D (5 bases each). Germline CDR1 and CDR2: SEHNR and FQNEAQ (reference sequence). The V gene lost 1 base and the J gene lost 5 bases, with 12 bases spanning the gap. This CDR3 region has 14 residues. CDR3 coding DNA: TGTGCCAGCAGCTTAGTCGTGGGGGACGACGAGCAGTACTTC. Translation: CASSLVVGDDEQYF.

This clone showed up just a few times. This chain uses TRBV9 with TRBJ1-2; no clear D. The V end was cut by 5 bases, the J end by 4 bases, with 18 bases between. The CDR3 length is 15 residues. Germline V gene data show CDR1 as SGDLS and CDR2 as YYNGEE. This CDR3 is CASSHRNPGAYGYTF. The DNA of the CDR3 is TGTGCCAGCAGTCATAGGAACCCGGGTGCCTATGGCTACACCTTC.

This clone is termed medium-sized (0.01 to 0.1%). The chain carries TRBV19 and TRBJ2-2, with 9 bases lining up with TRBD1. The CDR3 has 16 residues. V was pared by 3 bases and J by 1 base, with 3 bases of the junction left unmatched. Germline CDR1 LNHDA, CDR2 SQIVND (reference sequence). The DNA of the CDR3 is TGTGCCAGTAGTATTGCGGGACAGGGGAACACCGGGGAGCTGTTTTTT. This sequence encodes CASSIAGQGNTGELFF.

In this sample, this clone is medium-sized. This chain uses TRBV6-1 with TRBJ1-1, with D tentatively TRBD1 (5 bases). The germline V gene encodes CDR1 MNHNS and CDR2 SASEGT. The CDR3 contains 16 residues. Between the trimmed V and J ends, which lost 2 bases and 0 bases, there was a span of 13 bases. The CDR3 DNA reads TGTGCCAGCAGTGAAACAGGACGGAGTTTGAACACTGAAGCTTTCTTT. Protein sequence: CASSETGRSLNTEAFF.

This clone was seen only a few times. The chain employs TRBV6-5 and TRBJ1-1, with D unresolved. Germline values: CDR1 MNHEY, CDR2 SVGAGI. The CDR3 runs to 13 residues. V lost 4 bases to trimming and J lost 4 bases, with 10 bases between them. Here the CDR3 DNA reads TGTGCCAGCAGTTCGAGGGTGTTCACTGAAGCTTTCTTT. Its protein product is CASSSRVFTEAFF.

This clone came up many times. CDR3 amino acids: CASSIRQGALNTEAFF. The CDR3 DNA is TGTGCCAGTAGTATACGACAGGGGGCTCTGAACACTGAAGCTTTCTTT. J is TRBJ1-1 and V is TRBV19, with 10 bases matching TRBD1. J was trimmed by 0 bases and V by 2 bases; bases with no gene match: 3. Germline CDR1 LNHDA, CDR2 SQIVND (reference sequence). The CDR3 totals 16 residues.

This clone was seen a handful of times. The rearrangement uses TRBV19 and TRBJ2-1; D is tentatively TRBD1 or TRBD2 (6 bases each). Between the trimmed V and J ends, which lost 0 bases and 8 bases, there was a span of 14 bases. Germline V CDR1 and CDR2: LNHDA, SQIVND (reference sequence). The CDR3 covers 15 residues. CDR3 protein: CASSIDLGGWDEQFF. The DNA of the CDR3 is TGTGCCAGTAGTATAGATCTGGGGGGCTGGGATGAGCAGTTCTTC.

This clone has ten or more counts. The chain links TRBV9 to TRBJ2-2; TRBD2 agrees at 9 bases. This CDR3 has 16 residues. Germline V CDR1 and CDR2: SGDLS, YYNGEE. The trim removed 4 bases at V and 5 bases at J, leaving 9 bases unmatched. In DNA form, the CDR3 reads TGTGCCAGCAGCCCTACGACTAGCGGAGCGACCGGGGAGCTGTTTTTT. The encoded protein is CASSPTTSGATGELFF.

The genes are TRBV5-4 and TRBJ2-5, with D possibly matching TRBD2 (6 bases). V was trimmed by 4 bases and J by 2 bases, leaving 12 bases between them. This CDR3 has 14 residues. From germline, CDR1 is SGHNT and CDR2 YYREEE (reference sequence). The CDR3 region has the DNA TGTGCCAGCAGCGGAGGGCGGACACAAGAGACCCAGTACTTC. Residues: CASSGGRTQETQYF.

The V gene is TRBV11-2, the J gene TRBJ2-7, with D possibly being TRBD1 or TRBD2 (7 bases each). The germline V gene encodes CDR1 SGHAT and CDR2 FQNNGV. The CDR3 covers 14 residues. V gave up 5 bases and J gave up 2 bases, with 13 bases separating them. CDR3 loop: CASSPTGRAYEQYF. The CDR3 DNA follows: TGTGCCAGCAGCCCGACAGGGAGGGCCTACGAGCAGTACTTC.

In DNA, the CDR3 is TGTGCCAGCAGCGTAGACGGCGGGAGGGTCCCACAAGAGACCCAGTACTTC. Amino acids: CASSVDGGRVPQETQYF. V gene TRBV9 combines with J gene TRBJ2-5; 9 bases map to TRBD2. With 0 bases clipped from V and 2 bases from J, the junction kept 8 bases outside the gene matches. The CDR3 covers 17 residues. CDR1 is SGDLS and CDR2 is YYNGEE in the germline V gene.

This clone was seen a handful of times. The chain carries TRBV2 and TRBJ1-5, with D tentatively TRBD1 (5 bases). The CDR3 consists of 12 residues. Germline V gene sequence: CDR1 SNHLY, CDR2 FYNNEI. Between the trimmed V and J ends, which lost 4 bases and 10 bases, there was a span of 11 bases. As DNA, the CDR3 is TGTGCCAGCAGTGCTCACGGGGCACCCCAGCATTTT. Its protein is CASSAHGAPQHF.

This clone has only a few counts. At the DNA level, this CDR3 is encoded by other sequences in the same sample as well. The chain couples TRBV30 to TRBJ1-2; 7 bases match TRBD1. The CDR3 runs 11 residues. Germline CDR1 and CDR2: GTSNPN and SVGIG (reference sequence). V was clipped by 4 bases and J by 5 bases; unmatched bases: 1. The chain's CDR3 is CAWTGGYGYTF. CDR3 DNA sequence: TGTGCCTGGACAGGGGGGTATGGCTACACCTTC.

The rearrangement links TRBV28 to TRBJ1-3; no clear D. Germline CDR1 MDHEN, CDR2 SYDVKM. Trimming stripped 2 bases from V and 14 bases from J, with 16 bases between. This CDR3 is 13 amino acids long. CDR3 protein: CASSLLPANRVYF. CDR3 bases: TGTGCCAGCAGTTTACTCCCTGCAAACCGGGTATATTTT.

This clone has more than one count but fewer than ten. This chain joins TRBV5-1 and TRBJ1-2, with D perhaps TRBD1 (6 bases). V was clipped by 2 bases and J by 2 bases, with 7 bases between them. The CDR3 runs to 13 residues. Germline V gene sequence: CDR1 SGHRS, CDR2 YFSETQ. The CDR3 sequence is CASSLGQNYGYTF. In nucleotides, the CDR3 is TGCGCCAGCAGCTTAGGACAGAACTATGGCTACACCTTC.

The chain carries TRBV20-1 and TRBJ1-1, with unresolved D. In germline, CDR1 is DFQATT, CDR2 SNEGSKA (reference sequence). The CDR3 covers 11 residues. This CDR3 is CSSTANTEAFF. The CDR3 DNA follows: TGCAGCTCGACCGCGAACACTGAAGCTTTCTTT.

V is TRBV5-1 and J is TRBJ2-5; 14 bases align to TRBD2. CDR3 length equals 16 residues. Germline CDR1 is SGHRS and CDR2 is YFSETQ. V trimming: 4 bases; J trimming: 5 bases; junction bases outside the gene matches: 7. In nucleotides, the CDR3 is TGCGCCAGCAGCATAGGGACTAGCGGGAGTGGGGAGACCCAGTACTTC. Translated, it gives CASSIGTSGSGETQYF. The full variable domain, rest sourced from reference TRBV5-1 and TRBJ2-5, is KAGVTQTPRYLIKTRGQQVTLSCSPISGHRSVSWYQQTPGQGLQFLFEYFSETQRNKGNFPGRFSGRQFSNSRSEMNVSTLELGDSALYLCASSIGTSGSGETQYFGPGTRLLVL.

This clone has a handful of counts. The J gene is TRBJ2-5, the V gene TRBV19, with D perhaps assigned TRBD1 or TRBD2 (5 bases each). V was trimmed by 2 bases and J by 6 bases, leaving 10 bases between them. Germline V gene sequence: CDR1 LNHDA, CDR2 SQIVND (reference sequence). This CDR3 is built from 13 residues. In DNA, the CDR3 is TGTGCCAGTAGTATATTGAGGGGTCAGACCCAGTACTTC. Translation: CASSILRGQTQYF.

This clone was observed a handful of times. The chain links TRBV2 to TRBJ1-2; 7 bases agree with TRBD1. The V gene's germline CDR1 is SNHLY and CDR2 FYNNEI. The V gene end was trimmed by 6 bases and the J gene end by 6 bases; junction bases not matched to a gene: 10. The CDR3 spans 14 residues. The CDR3 sequence is CASRATGARDGYTF. The CDR3 DNA reads as TGTGCCAGCAGGGCTACAGGGGCCCGTGATGGCTACACCTTC.